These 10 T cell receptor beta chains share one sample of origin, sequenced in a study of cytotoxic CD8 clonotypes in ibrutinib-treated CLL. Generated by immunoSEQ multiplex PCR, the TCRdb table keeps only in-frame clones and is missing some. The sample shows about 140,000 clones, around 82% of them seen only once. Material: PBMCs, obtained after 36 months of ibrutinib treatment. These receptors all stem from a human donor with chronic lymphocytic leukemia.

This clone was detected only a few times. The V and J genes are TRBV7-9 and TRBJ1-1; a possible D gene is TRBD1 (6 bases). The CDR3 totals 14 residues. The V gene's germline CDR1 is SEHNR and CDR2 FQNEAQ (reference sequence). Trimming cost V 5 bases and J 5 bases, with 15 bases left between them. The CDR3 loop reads CASSPTGFGTEAFF. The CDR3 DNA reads TGTGCCAGCAGCCCCACAGGGTTTGGGACTGAAGCTTTCTTT.

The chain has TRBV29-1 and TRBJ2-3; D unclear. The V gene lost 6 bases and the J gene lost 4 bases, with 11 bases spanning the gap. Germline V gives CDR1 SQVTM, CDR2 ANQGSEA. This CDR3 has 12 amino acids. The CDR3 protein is CSVARRSDTQYF. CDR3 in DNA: TGCAGCGTCGCGAGAAGGTCAGATACGCAGTATTTT.

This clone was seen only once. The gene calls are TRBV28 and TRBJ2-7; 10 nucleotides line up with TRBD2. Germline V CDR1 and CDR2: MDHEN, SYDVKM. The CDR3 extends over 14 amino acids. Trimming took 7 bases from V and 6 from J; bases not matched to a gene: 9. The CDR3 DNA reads TGTGCCAGCACTCAGAGCGGGAGGGCCGCCGAGCAGTACTTC. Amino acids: CASTQSGRAAEQYF.

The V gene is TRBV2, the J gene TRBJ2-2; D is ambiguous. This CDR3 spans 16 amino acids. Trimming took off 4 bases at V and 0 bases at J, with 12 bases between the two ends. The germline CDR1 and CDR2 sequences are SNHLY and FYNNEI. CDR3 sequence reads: CASSAFILANTGELFF. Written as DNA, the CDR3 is TGTGCCAGCAGTGCTTTCATTTTAGCGAACACCGGGGAGCTGTTTTTT.

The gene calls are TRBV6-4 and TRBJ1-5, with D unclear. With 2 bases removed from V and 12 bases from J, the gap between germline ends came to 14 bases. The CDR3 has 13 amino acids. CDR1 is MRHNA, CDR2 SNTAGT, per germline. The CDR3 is CASSDPPPLHQHF. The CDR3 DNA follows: TGTGCCAGCAGTGACCCCCCCCCTCTACACCAGCATTTT.

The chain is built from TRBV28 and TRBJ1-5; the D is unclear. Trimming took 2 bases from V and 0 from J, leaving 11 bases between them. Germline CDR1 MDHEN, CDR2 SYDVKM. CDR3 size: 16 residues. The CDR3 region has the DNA TGTGCCAGCAGTTTAGCGGCGGACTATAGCAATCAGCCCCAGCATTTT. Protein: CASSLAADYSNQPQHF.

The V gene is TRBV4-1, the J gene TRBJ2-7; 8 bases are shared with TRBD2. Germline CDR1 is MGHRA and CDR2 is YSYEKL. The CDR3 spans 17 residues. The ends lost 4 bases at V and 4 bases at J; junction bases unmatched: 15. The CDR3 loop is CASSPLRGAGAAYEQYF. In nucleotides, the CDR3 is TGCGCCAGCAGCCCTTTAAGGGGAGCGGGAGCAGCGTACGAGCAGTACTTC.

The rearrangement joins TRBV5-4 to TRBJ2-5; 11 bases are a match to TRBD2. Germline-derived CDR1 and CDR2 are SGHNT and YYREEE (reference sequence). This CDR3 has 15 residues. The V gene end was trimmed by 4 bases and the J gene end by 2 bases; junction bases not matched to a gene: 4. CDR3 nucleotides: TGTGCCAGCAGCGGAAGGACTAGCGGGCAAGAGACCCAGTACTTC. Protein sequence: CASSGRTSGQETQYF.

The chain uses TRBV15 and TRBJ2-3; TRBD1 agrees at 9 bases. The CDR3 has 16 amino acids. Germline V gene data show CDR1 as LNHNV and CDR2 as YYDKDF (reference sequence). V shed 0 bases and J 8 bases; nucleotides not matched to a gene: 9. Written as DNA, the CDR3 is TGTGCCACCAGCAGAGAGGACAGGGGTCCAGGGCGTACGCAGTATTTT. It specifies CATSREDRGPGRTQYF.

The CDR3 DNA reads TGTGCCAGCAGCTACTGGGGGGAGACCCAGTACTTC. Translating gives CASSYWGETQYF. This sequence joins TRBV11-2 and TRBJ2-5; D is possibly TRBD1 or TRBD2 (5 bases each). CDR1 SGHAT and CDR2 FQNNGV come from the germline V gene. The length of the CDR3 is 12 residues. V lost 4 bases, J lost 5 bases, and 8 bases lay in between.